This entry concerns a single TCR beta chain. The ends lost 0 bases at V and 7 bases at J; junction bases unmatched: 10. Germline CDR1 MNHNY, CDR2 SVGAGI (reference sequence). There are 16 residues in the CDR3. The sample belongs to a study of type 1 regulatory T cells. Study overall: T-allo10 is a Tr1-enriched, alloantigen-specific CD4 T cell product made in vitro.

Each CDR3 protein gets one entry after TCRdb re-called the reads with MiXCR. The repertoire has some 100,000 distinct CDR3 sequences, roughly 28% of them found once; the top ten carry less than 2.5%. This TCR was sampled from a human donor in good health. The chain links TRBV6-6 to TRBJ1-2; TRBD1 aligns across 8 bases. Sequencing was performed on CD4+ T cells, either the whole sample or a sorted fraction (not recorded which). This CDR3 is CASSYSGGQGAGGYTF. CDR3 coding DNA: TGTGCCAGCAGTTACTCCGGTGGGCAGGGGGCCGGTGGCTACACCTTC.